The entry that follows covers one TCR beta chain sequence. The source of the sample is a study of blood T cell repertoires in COVID-19. Per germline, CDR1 SEHNR and CDR2 FQNEAQ (reference sequence). The CDR3 loop spans 16 amino acids. V shed 5 bases, J shed 3 bases, and the junction held 6 bases outside the gene matches. Original methodology: Reference gene primer amplification gave estimated nucleated cell counts. The assay was immunoSEQ multiplex PCR, and TCRdb's table has in-frame clones only and misses some. The V and J calls and clone size come from that table; D and trimming were worked out from the DNA. Among 98,000 or so clones, 75% to 95% were seen once, and the ten largest hold 5% to 6.5%.

This TCR was recovered from a human donor in a cohort sampled during active COVID-19. This rearrangement joins TRBV7-9 to TRBJ1-3, with 11 positions matching TRBD1. Sample: peripheral blood. The CDR3 reads CASSRWTGGVGNTIYF. Written as DNA, the CDR3 is TGTGCCAGCAGCCGATGGACAGGGGGCGTTGGAAACACCATATATTTT. The full variable domain, with the rest looked up from reference TRBV7-9 and TRBJ1-3, is DTGVSQNPRHKITKRGQNVTFRCDPISEHNRLYWYRQTLGQGPEFLTYFQNEAQLEKSRLLSDRFSAERPKGSFSTLEIQRTEQGDSAMYLCASSRWTGGVGNTIYFGEGSWLTVV.